The table lists the clone carrying this TCR beta chain with a count of one. The data originate from a study of blood T cell repertoires in COVID-19. Across the study: PBMCs, B-cell-depleted T cells, or T cells were the source of the cDNA or gDNA that made up the material.

Clones were read by immunoSEQ multiplex PCR, and TCRdb kept only the in-frame ones, dropping some. The sample contains 450,000 or so clones, over 75% of which appear only once. The ends were cut back, 5 bases at V and 5 bases at J, with 19 bases in the middle. The germline V gene encodes CDR1 SGHRS and CDR2 YFSETQ. The CDR3 totals 15 residues. During active infection, Seattle patients enrolled and were then monitored through disease. Sequenced sample: peripheral blood. This clonotype was obtained from a woman in her forties with COVID-19, enrolled during active disease. The gene calls are TRBV5-1 and TRBJ1-2; D unresolved. The CDR3 DNA sequence: TGCGCCAGCAGTTCTGGATCAGGCGTGAATTATGGCTACACCTTC. Translation gives CASSSGSGVNYGYTF. The entire variable domain, with the rest obtained from reference TRBV5-1 and TRBJ1-2, is as follows: KAGVTQTPRYLIKTRGQQVTLSCSPISGHRSVSWYQQTPGQGLQFLFEYFSETQRNKGNFPGRFSGRQFSNSRSEMNVSTLELGDSALYLCASSSGSGVNYGYTFGSGTRLTVV.